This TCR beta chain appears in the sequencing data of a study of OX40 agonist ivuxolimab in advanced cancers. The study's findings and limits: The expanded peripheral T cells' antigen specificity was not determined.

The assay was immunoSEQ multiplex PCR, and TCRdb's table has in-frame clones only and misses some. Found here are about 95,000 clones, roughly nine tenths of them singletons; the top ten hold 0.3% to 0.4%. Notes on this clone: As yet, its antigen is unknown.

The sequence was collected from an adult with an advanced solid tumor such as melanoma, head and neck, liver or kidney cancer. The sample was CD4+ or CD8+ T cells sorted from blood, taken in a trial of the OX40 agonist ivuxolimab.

The DNA of the CDR3 is TGTGCCAGCAGTGCCACAGGGAATCAGCCCCAGCATTTT. As protein: CASSATGNQPQHF. The V gene is TRBV27, the J gene TRBJ1-5; tentatively, D is TRBD1 (6 bases). V lost 5 bases and J 4 bases, leaving 9 bases between the germline ends. From germline, CDR1 is MNHEY and CDR2 SMNVEV (reference sequence). The length of the CDR3 is 13 residues.